One sample yielded the 15 T cell receptor beta chains listed below, sequenced in a study of blood T cell repertoires in COVID-19 (dated by TCRdb to about 2020). Library preparation used the immunoSEQ multiplex PCR assay. The table was pulled from immuneACCESS by TCRdb, which kept in-frame rearrangements only. Such tables lose some clones; where checked, under half of the loss comes from unresolved V genes, and the rest has no known cause. This sample gives 200,000 to 300,000 clones in total; about 90% of them show up just once. The ten largest clones capture approximately 1.5% of the sample. The sequencing input was peripheral blood. The receptor source for this set is a middle-aged woman who had recovered from COVID-19.

V is TRBV4-3 and J is TRBJ1-3; 8 nucleotides align to TRBD1. The trim removed 4 bases at V and 2 bases at J, leaving 4 bases unmatched. The CDR3 consists of 15 residues. Per germline, CDR1 LGHNA and CDR2 YSLEER. Here the CDR3 reads CASSRAGQAGNTIYF. CDR3 bases: TGCGCCAGCAGCCGCGCGGGACAGGCTGGAAACACCATATATTTT.

The chain uses TRBV4-3 and TRBJ2-2; 8 bases fit TRBD2. This CDR3 is built from 17 residues. V lost 5 bases, J lost 0 bases, and 8 bases stayed unmatched. The germline gives CDR1 LGHNA, CDR2 YSLEER. CDR3 amino acids: CASSRGAGGPNTGELFF. The CDR3 nucleotides are TGCGCCAGCAGCAGAGGGGCGGGGGGACCGAACACCGGGGAGCTGTTTTTT.

This clone has ten or more counts. The chain recombines TRBV11-2 with TRBJ2-1; maybe TRBD1 (5 bases). The germline V gene encodes CDR1 SGHAT and CDR2 FQNNGV. Trimming pared 5 bases from V and 8 bases from J, leaving 16 bases between. The CDR3 is made up of 14 amino acids. The CDR3 reads CASSTQGTQHEQFF. CDR3 bases: TGTGCCAGCAGCACCCAGGGTACCCAGCATGAGCAGTTCTTC.

The chain links TRBV12-3 or TRBV12-4 to TRBJ1-1; D remains unclear. V dropped 0 bases and J dropped 1 base, with 3 bases sitting between them. This CDR3 has 13 residues. The CDR3 DNA follows: TGTGCCAGCAGTTTAGCGCGGAACACTGAAGCTTTCTTT. Protein product: CASSLARNTEAFF.

This sequence joins TRBV18 and TRBJ1-1; 10 positions match TRBD1. V gave up 5 bases and J gave up 4 bases; unmatched junction bases: 4. The V gene's germline CDR1 is KGHSH and CDR2 LQKENI. This CDR3 comprises 14 residues. The CDR3 coding sequence is TGTGCCAGCTCAGCCGGGACAGGGGTCACTGAAGCTTTCTTT. This encodes CASSAGTGVTEAFF.

The chain employs TRBV6-2 or TRBV6-3 and TRBJ1-6, with 8 bases fitting TRBD1. With 5 bases clipped from V and 7 bases from J, the junction kept 4 bases outside the gene matches. Germline CDR1 MNHEY, CDR2 SVGEGT. This CDR3 has 14 residues. The CDR3 spells CASSPGQGNSPLHF. The CDR3 region has the DNA TGTGCCAGCAGTCCAGGACAGGGAAATTCACCCCTCCACTTT.

This clone came up a few times. V usage is TRBV12-3 or TRBV12-4 and J usage is TRBJ1-1, with 9 bases lining up with TRBD1. The CDR3 is 13 amino acids. After removal of 5 bases from V and 8 bases from J, the junction contained 6 bases not matched to a gene. The CDR3 nucleotides are TGTGCCAGCAGTCGTGGACAGGGGACAGAAGCTTTCTTT. Translation gives CASSRGQGTEAFF.

The gene calls are TRBV10-3 and TRBJ2-3; no reliable D call. Trimming removed 0 bases at V and 0 bases at J, with 4 bases between. The CDR3 extends over 14 amino acids. The germline CDR1 and CDR2 sequences are ENHRY and SYGVKD. CDR3: CAISESTSTDTQYF. As DNA, the CDR3 is TGTGCCATCAGTGAGTCGACTAGCACAGATACGCAGTATTTT.

This clone has just one count. The rearrangement uses TRBV5-1 and TRBJ1-5, with D unclear. In germline, CDR1 is SGHRS, CDR2 YFSETQ. V was clipped by 7 bases and J by 5 bases, with 16 bases between them. CDR3 length equals 14 residues. The CDR3, as DNA: TGCGCCAGCTCACCAGGAAGTTCTGATCAGCCCCAGCATTTT. It encodes CASSPGSSDQPQHF.

The rearrangement links TRBV5-4 to TRBJ2-2; D might be TRBD1 (7 bases). Per germline, CDR1 SGHNT and CDR2 YYREEE (reference sequence). The V end was cut by 4 bases, the J end by 0 bases, with 10 bases between. The CDR3 extends over 15 amino acids. The CDR3 nucleotides read TGTGCCAGCAGCCGGGGGACAGCGAACACCGGGGAGCTGTTTTTT. It yields the protein CASSRGTANTGELFF.

This chain links TRBV11-2 with TRBJ1-4; D is uncertain. The ends were cut back, 5 bases at V and 8 bases at J, with 18 bases in the middle. Per germline, CDR1 SGHAT and CDR2 FQNNGV. The CDR3 has 15 amino acids. The CDR3 is CASSPGPRYEEKLFF. The CDR3 coding sequence is TGTGCCAGCAGCCCCGGTCCCCGCTATGAGGAAAAACTGTTTTTT. Full variable domain (rest looked up from reference TRBV11-2 and TRBJ1-4): EAGVAQSPRYKIIEKRQSVAFWCNPISGHATLYWYQQILGQGPKLLIQFQNNGVVDDSQLPKDRFSAERLKGVDSTLKIQPAKLEDSAVYLCASSPGPRYEEKLFFGSGTQLSVL.

The chain is built from TRBV10-1 and TRBJ1-4; TRBD1 matches 9 bases. Germline values: CDR1 WNHNN, CDR2 SYGVQD (reference sequence). CDR3 length equals 17 residues. Trimming cost V 11 bases and J 0 bases; bases outside gene matches: 13. The CDR3 reads CACSGTGLPATNEKLFF. DNA for the CDR3: TGCGCCTGCTCCGGGACAGGGCTACCGGCAACTAATGAAAAACTGTTTTTT.

This sequence joins TRBV19 and TRBJ1-2, with D perhaps TRBD1 (5 bases). With 3 bases removed from V and 6 bases from J, the gap between germline ends came to 11 bases. From germline, CDR1 is LNHDA and CDR2 SQIVND (reference sequence). The CDR3 sequence is 13 residues long. The CDR3 bases are TGTGCCAGTAGTATGTGGCAGGGTAATGGCTACACCTTC. Protein sequence: CASSMWQGNGYTF.

The rearrangement links TRBV6-2 or TRBV6-3 to TRBJ1-2, with TRBD1 matching over 9 bases. V lost 4 bases and J lost 8; bases outside the gene matches: 11. CDR1 is MNHEY, CDR2 SVGEGT, per germline. The CDR3 is made up of 15 amino acids. The CDR3 loop is CASSFPGQGFRGYTF. The CDR3 bases are TGTGCCAGCAGTTTCCCGGGACAGGGTTTTCGGGGCTACACCTTC.

The V gene is TRBV7-6, the J gene TRBJ2-3; 8 positions match TRBD2. The V gene end was trimmed by 10 bases and the J gene end by 2 bases; junction bases not matched to a gene: 5. Germline CDR1 and CDR2: SGHVS and FNYEAQ. The CDR3 contains 13 residues. The CDR3 sequence is CATCGGLTDTQYF. CDR3 nucleotides: TGTGCCACCTGCGGGGGGCTCACAGATACGCAGTATTTT.